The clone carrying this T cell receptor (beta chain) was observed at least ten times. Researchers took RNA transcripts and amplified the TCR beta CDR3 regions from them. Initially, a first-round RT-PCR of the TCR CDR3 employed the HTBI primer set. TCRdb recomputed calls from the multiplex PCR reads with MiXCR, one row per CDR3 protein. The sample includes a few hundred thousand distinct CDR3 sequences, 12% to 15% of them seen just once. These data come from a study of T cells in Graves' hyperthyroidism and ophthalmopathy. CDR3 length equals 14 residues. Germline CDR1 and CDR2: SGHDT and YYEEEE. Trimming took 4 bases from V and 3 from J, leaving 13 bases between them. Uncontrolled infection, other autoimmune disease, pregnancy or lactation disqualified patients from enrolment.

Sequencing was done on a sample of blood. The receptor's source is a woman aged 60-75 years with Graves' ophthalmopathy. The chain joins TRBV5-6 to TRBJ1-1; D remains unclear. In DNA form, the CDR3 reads TGTGCCAGCAGCCCCCAAGGGCGGTACACTGAAGCTTTCTTT. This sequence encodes CASSPQGRYTEAFF.